One T cell receptor (beta chain) is described in this entry. These data belong to a study of blood T cell repertoires in COVID-19. Data came from immunoSEQ multiplex PCR; TCRdb stores just in-frame clones and leaves some out. Among a few hundred thousand clones listed, over 70% were seen once. The CDR3 contains 11 residues. Looked up from germline, CDR1 is MNHEY and CDR2 is SVGAGI. V lost 2 bases to trimming and J lost 7 bases, with 5 bases between them. This sequence joins TRBV6-5 and TRBJ1-2; D call uncertain. The sequenced sample was peripheral blood. The source of this sequence is a man aged 45-60 years with active or convalescent COVID-19. CDR3 in amino acids: CASSYPGGYTF. DNA of the CDR3: TGTGCCAGCAGTTACCCCGGTGGCTACACCTTC.